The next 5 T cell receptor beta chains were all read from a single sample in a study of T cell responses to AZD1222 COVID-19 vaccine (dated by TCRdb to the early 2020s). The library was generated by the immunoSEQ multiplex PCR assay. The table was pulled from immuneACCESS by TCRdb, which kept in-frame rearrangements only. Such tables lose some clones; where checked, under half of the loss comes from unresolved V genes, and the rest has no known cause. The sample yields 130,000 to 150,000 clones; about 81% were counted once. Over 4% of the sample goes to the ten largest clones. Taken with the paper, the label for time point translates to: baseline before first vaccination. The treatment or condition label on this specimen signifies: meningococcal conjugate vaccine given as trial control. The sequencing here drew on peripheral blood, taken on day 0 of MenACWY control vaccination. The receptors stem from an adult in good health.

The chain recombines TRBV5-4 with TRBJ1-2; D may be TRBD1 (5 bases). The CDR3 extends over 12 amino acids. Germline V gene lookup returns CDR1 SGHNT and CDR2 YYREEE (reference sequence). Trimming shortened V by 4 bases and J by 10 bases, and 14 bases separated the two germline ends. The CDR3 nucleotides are TGTGCCAGCAGCGAGGACACCTTTCCCTACACCTTC. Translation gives CASSEDTFPYTF.

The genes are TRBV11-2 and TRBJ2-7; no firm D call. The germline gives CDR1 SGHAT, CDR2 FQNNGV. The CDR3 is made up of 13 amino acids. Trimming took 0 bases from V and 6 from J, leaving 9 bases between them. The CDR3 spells CASSLEALGEQYF. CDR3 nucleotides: TGTGCCAGCAGCTTAGAGGCCCTAGGCGAGCAGTACTTC.

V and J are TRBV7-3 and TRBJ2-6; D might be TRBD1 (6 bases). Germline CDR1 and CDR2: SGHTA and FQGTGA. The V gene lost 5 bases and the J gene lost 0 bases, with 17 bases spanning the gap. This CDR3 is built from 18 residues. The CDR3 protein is CASSARQDGASGANVLTF. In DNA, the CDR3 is TGTGCCAGCAGCGCCCGACAGGACGGGGCCTCTGGGGCCAACGTCCTGACTTTC.

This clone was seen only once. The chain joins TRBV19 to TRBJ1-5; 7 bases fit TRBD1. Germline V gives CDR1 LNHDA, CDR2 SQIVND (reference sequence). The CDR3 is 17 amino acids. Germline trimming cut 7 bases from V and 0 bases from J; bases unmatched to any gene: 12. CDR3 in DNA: TGTGCCAGTATTGCGACAGGGAGGCCCTATAGCAATCAGCCCCAGCATTTT. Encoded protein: CASIATGRPYSNQPQHF.

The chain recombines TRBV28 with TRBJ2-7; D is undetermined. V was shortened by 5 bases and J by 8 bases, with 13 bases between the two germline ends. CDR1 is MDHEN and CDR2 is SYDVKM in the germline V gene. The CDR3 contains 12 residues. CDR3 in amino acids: CASSDLVKKQYV. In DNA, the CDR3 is TGTGCCAGCAGTGATCTTGTGAAGAAGCAGTACGTC.